These T cell receptor beta chains were read from a single sample in a study of cytomegalovirus exposure and HLA in healthy donors. Clones were sequenced by immunoSEQ multiplex PCR, and TCRdb holds only the in-frame ones, with some missing. The sample gives about 210,000 clones, roughly 80% of which show up once; 2.9% is in the top ten. Sequenced: PBMCs. The receptor set was obtained from a man younger than 40 in good health and CMV-seronegative. Each CDR3 is given with its conserved first and last residue. The order of the fields is CDR3 length, V gene, D gene, J gene, clone size, CDR3 protein, CDR3 DNA. D genes are given only for firm matches. Only part of the rows carry a size: once, few, many, or a class if the clone is expanded.

len: 14
v_gene: TRBV9
d_gene: TRBD2
j_gene: TRBJ2-2
abundance: once
CDR3aa: CASRSSGGTGELFF
CDR3nt: TGTGCCAGCAGGTCTAGCGGGGGGACCGGGGAGCTGTTTTTT

len: 13
v_gene: TRBV7-9
d_gene: -
j_gene: TRBJ2-2
abundance: -
CDR3aa: CASSSLVPGELFF
CDR3nt: TGTGCCAGCAGCTCACTAGTCCCCGGGGAGCTGTTTTTT

len: 14
v_gene: TRBV6-6
d_gene: TRBD1
j_gene: TRBJ2-7
abundance: -
CDR3aa: CASRTGTGSSEQYF
CDR3nt: TGTGCCAGCAGAACCGGGACAGGGTCTTCCGAGCAGTACTTC

len: 15
v_gene: TRBV4-3
d_gene: -
j_gene: TRBJ2-3
abundance: -
CDR3aa: CASSQDRGIDDTQYF
CDR3nt: TGCGCCAGCAGCCAAGATCGGGGGATAGATGATACGCAGTATTTT

len: 14
v_gene: TRBV4-3
d_gene: -
j_gene: TRBJ1-3
abundance: -
CDR3aa: CASSQGPAGNTIYF
CDR3nt: TGCGCCAGCAGCCAAGGCCCAGCTGGAAACACCATATATTTT

len: 16
v_gene: TRBV29-1
d_gene: -
j_gene: TRBJ2-5
abundance: -
CDR3aa: CSVEEGGMISRETQYF
CDR3nt: TGCAGCGTTGAAGAGGGGGGTATGATTTCGCGAGAGACCCAGTACTTC

len: 15
v_gene: TRBV10-2
d_gene: TRBD1
j_gene: TRBJ2-2
abundance: -
CDR3aa: CASSEQGARTGELFF
CDR3nt: TGCGCCAGCAGTGAGCAGGGGGCAAGAACCGGGGAGCTGTTTTTT

len: 14
v_gene: TRBV4-2
d_gene: TRBD2
j_gene: TRBJ2-1
abundance: -
CDR3aa: CASSPPSGGTEQFF
CDR3nt: TGTGCCAGCAGCCCCCCTAGCGGGGGGACTGAGCAGTTCTTC

len: 12
v_gene: TRBV28
d_gene: -
j_gene: TRBJ1-5
abundance: -
CDR3aa: CASKEGDQPQHF
CDR3nt: TGTGCCAGCAAAGAGGGAGATCAGCCCCAGCATTTT

len: 16
v_gene: TRBV4-2
d_gene: TRBD1
j_gene: TRBJ1-2
abundance: -
CDR3aa: CASSQDPGTVFYGYTF
CDR3nt: TGTGCCAGCAGCCAAGATCCCGGGACAGTTTTCTATGGCTACACCTTC

len: 17
v_gene: TRBV7-9
d_gene: -
j_gene: TRBJ2-5
abundance: -
CDR3aa: CSSSLGLGTHVQETQYF
CDR3nt: TGTTCCAGCAGCTTGGGGCTCGGGACTCACGTACAAGAGACCCAGTACTTC

len: 11
v_gene: TRBV5-6
d_gene: -
j_gene: TRBJ1-2
abundance: -
CDR3aa: CASSFSYGYTF
CDR3nt: TGTGCCAGCAGCTTCAGCTATGGCTACACCTTC

len: 13
v_gene: TRBV2
d_gene: -
j_gene: TRBJ1-1
abundance: -
CDR3aa: CASSFIVGTEAFF
CDR3nt: TGTGCCAGCAGTTTCATCGTCGGCACTGAAGCTTTCTTT

len: 16
v_gene: TRBV5-1
d_gene: TRBD1
j_gene: TRBJ1-2
abundance: -
CDR3aa: CASSPEGTGGIDGYTF
CDR3nt: TGCGCCAGCAGCCCAGAGGGGACAGGGGGCATTGATGGCTACACCTTC

len: 14
v_gene: TRBV6-6
d_gene: -
j_gene: TRBJ2-7
abundance: -
CDR3aa: CASRSPIPPYEQYF
CDR3nt: TGTGCCAGCAGGTCTCCTATCCCTCCCTACGAGCAGTACTTC

len: 14
v_gene: TRBV28
d_gene: -
j_gene: TRBJ1-1
abundance: -
CDR3aa: CASSPSTGYTEAFF
CDR3nt: TGTGCCAGCAGCCCCTCGACGGGGTACACTGAAGCTTTCTTT

len: 20
v_gene: TRBV15
d_gene: TRBD2
j_gene: TRBJ2-3
abundance: few
CDR3aa: CATSRGPPGSGGRGTDTQYF
CDR3nt: TGTGCCACCAGCAGAGGACCCCCTGGTAGCGGGGGGAGGGGCACAGATACGCAGTATTTT

len: 18
v_gene: TRBV2
d_gene: -
j_gene: TRBJ2-6
abundance: -
CDR3aa: CASSSGQSGASGANVLTF
CDR3nt: TGTGCCAGCAGCTCAGGACAGTCTGGTGCCTCTGGGGCCAACGTCCTGACTTTC

len: 12
v_gene: TRBV5-1
d_gene: TRBD1
j_gene: TRBJ1-1
abundance: -
CDR3aa: CASSKTGIEAFF
CDR3nt: TGCGCCAGCAGCAAGACAGGGATAGAAGCTTTCTTT

len: 14
v_gene: TRBV7-9
d_gene: -
j_gene: TRBJ1-4
abundance: -
CDR3aa: CASSSPGKAEKLFF
CDR3nt: TGTGCCAGCAGCTCTCCAGGGAAGGCCGAAAAACTGTTTTTT

len: 15
v_gene: TRBV7-2
d_gene: TRBD2
j_gene: TRBJ2-3
abundance: once
CDR3aa: CASSPGLAGVVTQYF
CDR3nt: TGTGCCAGCAGCCCGGGACTAGCGGGGGTAGTTACGCAGTATTTT

len: 13
v_gene: TRBV6-5
d_gene: TRBD1
j_gene: TRBJ1-2
abundance: -
CDR3aa: CASGRTGFYGYTF
CDR3nt: TGTGCCAGCGGCCGGACAGGGTTCTATGGCTACACCTTC

len: 16
v_gene: TRBV10-1
d_gene: TRBD2
j_gene: TRBJ2-1
abundance: once
CDR3aa: CASSELASGVHNEQFF
CDR3nt: TGCGCCAGCAGTGAGTTGGCTAGCGGGGTACACAATGAGCAGTTCTTC

len: 17
v_gene: TRBV4-1
d_gene: TRBD2
j_gene: TRBJ2-3
abundance: -
CDR3aa: CASSQGDSGGATDTQYF
CDR3nt: TGCGCCAGCAGCCAAGGAGATAGCGGGGGGGCCACAGATACGCAGTATTTT

len: 17
v_gene: TRBV27
d_gene: -
j_gene: TRBJ1-6
abundance: -
CDR3aa: CASSLGRGGLNNSPLHF
CDR3nt: TGTGCCAGCAGTTTGGGGAGAGGTGGCCTTAATAATTCACCCCTCCACTTT

len: 13
v_gene: TRBV28
d_gene: TRBD1
j_gene: TRBJ1-5
abundance: -
CDR3aa: CGAGGQAEGPQHF
CDR3nt: TGTGGTGCAGGGGGACAGGCAGAGGGGCCCCAGCATTTT

len: 12
v_gene: TRBV29-1
d_gene: -
j_gene: TRBJ2-5
abundance: once
CDR3aa: CSVGGGSETQYF
CDR3nt: TGCAGCGTCGGAGGTGGCAGCGAGACCCAGTACTTC

len: 13
v_gene: TRBV28
d_gene: -
j_gene: TRBJ2-2
abundance: -
CDR3aa: CASSFQNTGELFF
CDR3nt: TGTGCCAGCAGTTTCCAAAACACCGGGGAGCTGTTTTTT

len: 14
v_gene: TRBV15
d_gene: -
j_gene: TRBJ2-7
abundance: -
CDR3aa: CATSSGQGGYEQYF
CDR3nt: TGTGCCACCAGCAGCGGCCAGGGAGGCTACGAGCAGTACTTC

len: 14
v_gene: TRBV7-4
d_gene: -
j_gene: TRBJ2-7
abundance: -
CDR3aa: CASSSGGAGGEQYF
CDR3nt: TGTGCCAGCAGCTCCGGGGGGGCAGGGGGGGAGCAGTACTTC

len: 13
v_gene: TRBV18
d_gene: TRBD1
j_gene: TRBJ2-3
abundance: -
CDR3aa: CASSATGVDTQYF
CDR3nt: TGTGCCAGCTCTGCAACAGGGGTGGATACGCAGTATTTT

len: 17
v_gene: TRBV5-6
d_gene: -
j_gene: TRBJ2-1
abundance: -
CDR3aa: CASSFPLAASSYNEQFF
CDR3nt: TGTGCCAGCAGCTTCCCACTAGCCGCAAGCTCCTACAATGAGCAGTTCTTC

len: 18
v_gene: TRBV4-2
d_gene: TRBD2
j_gene: TRBJ2-5
abundance: -
CDR3aa: CASSQGGSGGALQETQYF
CDR3nt: TGTGCCAGCAGCCAAGGGGGGAGCGGGGGGGCCCTCCAAGAGACCCAGTACTTC

len: 15
v_gene: TRBV7-2
d_gene: TRBD1
j_gene: TRBJ1-1
abundance: -
CDR3aa: CASSLEGGQVTEAFF
CDR3nt: TGTGCCAGCAGCTTAGAAGGGGGACAGGTCACTGAAGCTTTCTTT

len: 18
v_gene: TRBV27
d_gene: TRBD1
j_gene: TRBJ1-5
abundance: -
CDR3aa: CASRLPGQGIPANQPQHF
CDR3nt: TGTGCCAGCAGATTACCGGGACAGGGGATACCCGCAAATCAGCCCCAGCATTTT

len: 14
v_gene: TRBV10-1
d_gene: -
j_gene: TRBJ2-7
abundance: -
CDR3aa: CASSESRGRGMQYF
CDR3nt: TGCGCCAGCAGTGAGTCGAGGGGCAGGGGAATGCAGTACTTC

len: 17
v_gene: TRBV4-3
d_gene: TRBD1
j_gene: TRBJ1-6
abundance: -
CDR3aa: CASSQGTGGASPAPLHF
CDR3nt: TGCGCCAGCAGCCAAGGGACAGGGGGCGCATCTCCGGCACCCCTCCACTTT

len: 13
v_gene: TRBV1
d_gene: -
j_gene: TRBJ2-7
abundance: -
CDR3aa: CTSSQEGGHEQYF
CDR3nt: TGCACCAGCAGCCAAGAGGGAGGCCACGAGCAGTACTTC